This TCR beta chain was recorded in a study of blood T cell repertoires in COVID-19. Looking at the study overall: T cells, B-cell-depleted T cells, or PBMCs provided the cDNA or gDNA that served as material.

Assay used: immunoSEQ multiplex PCR; TCRdb lists only in-frame clones, some missing. The sample holds under 250,000 clones, 90% seen once. Sequenced input: peripheral blood. The source is a man aged 25-40 years with COVID-19, enrolled during active disease.

This CDR3 reads CASSLTTTSDHTDTQYF. The CDR3 DNA is TGTGCCAGCAGCTTAACGACAACTAGCGACCACACAGATACGCAGTATTTT. The rearrangement links TRBV7-3 to TRBJ2-3, with TRBD2 matching 7 bases. In germline, CDR1 is SGHTA, CDR2 FQGTGA. Trimming took 0 bases from V and 2 from J; bases not matched to a gene: 8. The CDR3 is made up of 17 amino acids.